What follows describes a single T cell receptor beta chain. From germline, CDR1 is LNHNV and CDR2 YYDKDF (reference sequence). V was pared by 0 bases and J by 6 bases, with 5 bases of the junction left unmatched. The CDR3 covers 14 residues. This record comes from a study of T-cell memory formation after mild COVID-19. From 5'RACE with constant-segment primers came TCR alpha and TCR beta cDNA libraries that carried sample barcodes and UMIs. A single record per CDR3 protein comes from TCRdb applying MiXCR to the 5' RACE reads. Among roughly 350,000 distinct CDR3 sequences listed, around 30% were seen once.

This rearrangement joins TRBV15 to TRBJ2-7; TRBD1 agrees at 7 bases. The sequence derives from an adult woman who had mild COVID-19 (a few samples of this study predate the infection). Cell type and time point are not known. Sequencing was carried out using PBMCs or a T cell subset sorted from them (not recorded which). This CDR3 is CATSRDRAGGEQYF. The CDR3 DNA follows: TGTGCCACCAGCAGAGATCGGGCAGGGGGCGAGCAGTACTTC.